This TCR beta chain was captured in a study of shared clonotypes between healthy human individuals. Clones were read by immunoSEQ multiplex PCR, and TCRdb kept only the in-frame ones, dropping some. The sample holds 2 million to 2.5 million clones, about 90% seen once. Germline values: CDR1 SQVTM, CDR2 ANQGSEA. The CDR3 loop spans 11 amino acids. V shed 6 bases and J 10 bases; nucleotides not matched to a gene: 3. V and J are TRBV29-1 and TRBJ2-1; 10 bases line up with TRBD2. Specimen: naive CD4+ T cells from PBMCs. Subset reported: CD45RA+ positively selected. This TCR derives from a man between 18 and 29 years old in good health. Some clones in this sample may be carry-over from other donors' samples. The CDR3 bases are TGCAGCGTGGGGACTAGCGCCGAGCAGTTCTTC. This encodes CSVGTSAEQFF.